This T cell receptor (beta chain) was sequenced in a study of CD8 T cells in ankylosing spondylitis. Study conclusions and caveats: As for the disease-linked clones, they showed a CD8+ phenotype and occurred at relatively low frequencies in peripheral blood.

J was trimmed by 5 bases and V by 7 bases; bases with no gene match: 10. The CDR3 is 13 amino acids. Germline CDR1 reads SQVTM; CDR2 reads ANQGSEA. A single record per CDR3 protein comes from TCRdb applying MiXCR to the 5' RACE reads. The table records about 130,000 distinct CDR3 sequences, approximately 10% of them present only once. With respect to this clonotype: Its specificity is unknown.

The genes are TRBV29-1 and TRBJ1-2, with 7 bases that match TRBD1. The sample comprised blood, either unsorted or a sorted T cell fraction (not recorded which). This clonotype was obtained from a female donor with ankylosing spondylitis or in good health (not recorded which). Here the CDR3 reads CSAPRGGAYGYTF. CDR3 sequence (DNA): TGCAGCGCGCCAAGAGGGGGCGCGTATGGCTACACCTTC.